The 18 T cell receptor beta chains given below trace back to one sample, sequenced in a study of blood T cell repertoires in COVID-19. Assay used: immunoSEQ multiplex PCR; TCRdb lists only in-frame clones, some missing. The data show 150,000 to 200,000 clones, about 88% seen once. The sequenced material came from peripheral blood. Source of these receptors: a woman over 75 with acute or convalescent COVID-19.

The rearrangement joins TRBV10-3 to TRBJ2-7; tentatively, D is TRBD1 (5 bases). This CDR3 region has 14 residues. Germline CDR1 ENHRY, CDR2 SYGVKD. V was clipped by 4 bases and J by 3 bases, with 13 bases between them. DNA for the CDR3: TGTGCCATCAGTGCCTGGGGCAGAGACTACGAGCAGTACTTC. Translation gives CAISAWGRDYEQYF.

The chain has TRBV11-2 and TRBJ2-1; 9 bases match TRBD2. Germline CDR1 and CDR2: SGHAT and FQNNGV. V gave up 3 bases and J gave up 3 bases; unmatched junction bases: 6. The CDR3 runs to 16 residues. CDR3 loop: CASSLGAGGVYNEQFF. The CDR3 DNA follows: TGTGCCAGCAGCTTGGGAGCGGGGGGCGTCTACAATGAGCAGTTCTTC.

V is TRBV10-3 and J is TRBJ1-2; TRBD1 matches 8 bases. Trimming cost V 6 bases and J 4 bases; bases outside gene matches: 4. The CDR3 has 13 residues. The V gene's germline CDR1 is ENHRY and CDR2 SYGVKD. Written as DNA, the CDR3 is TGTGCCATCAGCGATGACAGGGGCTATGGCTACACCTTC. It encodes CAISDDRGYGYTF.

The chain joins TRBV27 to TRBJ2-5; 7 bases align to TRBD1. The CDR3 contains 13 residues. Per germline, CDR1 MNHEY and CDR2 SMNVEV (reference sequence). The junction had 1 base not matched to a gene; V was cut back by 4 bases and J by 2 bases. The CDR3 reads CASSWGQQETQYF. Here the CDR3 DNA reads TGTGCCAGCAGTTGGGGACAGCAAGAGACCCAGTACTTC.

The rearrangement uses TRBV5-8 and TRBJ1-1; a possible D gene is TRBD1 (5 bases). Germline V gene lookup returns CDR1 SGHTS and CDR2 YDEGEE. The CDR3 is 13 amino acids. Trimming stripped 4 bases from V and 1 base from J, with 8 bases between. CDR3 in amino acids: CASSRQGNTEAFF. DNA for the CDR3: TGTGCCAGCAGCCGTCAGGGGAACACTGAAGCTTTCTTT. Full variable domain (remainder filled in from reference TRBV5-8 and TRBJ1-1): EAGVTQSPTHLIKTRGQQATLRCSPISGHTSVYWYQQALGLGLQFLLWYDEGEERNRGNFPPRFSGRQFPNYSSELNVNALELEDSALYLCASSRQGNTEAFFGQGTRLTVV.

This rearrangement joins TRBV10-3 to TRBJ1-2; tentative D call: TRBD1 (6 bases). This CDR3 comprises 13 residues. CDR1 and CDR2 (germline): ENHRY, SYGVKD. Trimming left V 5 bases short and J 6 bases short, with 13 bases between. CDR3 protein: CAISSYREHGYTF. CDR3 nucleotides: TGTGCCATCAGTTCCTACAGGGAACATGGCTACACCTTC.

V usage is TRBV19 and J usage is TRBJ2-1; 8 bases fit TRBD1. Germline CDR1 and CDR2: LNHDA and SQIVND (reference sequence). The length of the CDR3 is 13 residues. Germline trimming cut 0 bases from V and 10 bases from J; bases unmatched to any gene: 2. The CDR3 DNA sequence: TGTGCCAGTAGTATAGACCCAGGGGGCGAGCAGTTCTTC. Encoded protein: CASSIDPGGEQFF.

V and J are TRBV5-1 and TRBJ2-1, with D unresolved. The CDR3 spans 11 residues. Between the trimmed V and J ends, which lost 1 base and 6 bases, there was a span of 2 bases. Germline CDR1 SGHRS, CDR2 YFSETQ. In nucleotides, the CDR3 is TGCGCCAGCAGCTTGCGCAATGAGCAGTTCTTC. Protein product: CASSLRNEQFF.

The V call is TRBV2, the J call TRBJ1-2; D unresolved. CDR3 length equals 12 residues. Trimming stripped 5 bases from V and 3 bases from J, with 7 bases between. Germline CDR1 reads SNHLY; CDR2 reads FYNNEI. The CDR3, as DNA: TGTGCCAGCAGTAAGAGGGACTATGGCTACACCTTC. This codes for CASSKRDYGYTF.

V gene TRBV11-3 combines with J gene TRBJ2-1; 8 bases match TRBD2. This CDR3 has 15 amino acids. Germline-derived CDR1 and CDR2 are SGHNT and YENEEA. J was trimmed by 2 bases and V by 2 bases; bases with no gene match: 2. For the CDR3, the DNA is TGTGCCAGCAGCTTACTAGCGGGTGCCTACAATGAGCAGTTCTTC. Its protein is CASSLLAGAYNEQFF.

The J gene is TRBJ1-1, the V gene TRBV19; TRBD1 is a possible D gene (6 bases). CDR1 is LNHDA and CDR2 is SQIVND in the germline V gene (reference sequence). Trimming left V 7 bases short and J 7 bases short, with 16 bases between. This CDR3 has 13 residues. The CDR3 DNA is TGTGCCAGTACCCCGGGACCCAGGGGTGAAGCTTTCTTT. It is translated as CASTPGPRGEAFF.

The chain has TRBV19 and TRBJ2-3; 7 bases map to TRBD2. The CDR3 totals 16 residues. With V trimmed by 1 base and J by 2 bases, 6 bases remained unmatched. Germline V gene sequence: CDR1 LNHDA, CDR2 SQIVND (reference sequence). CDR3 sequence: CASSIGVGGTTDTQYF. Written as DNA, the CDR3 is TGTGCCAGTAGTATAGGGGTGGGGGGGACCACAGATACGCAGTATTTT.

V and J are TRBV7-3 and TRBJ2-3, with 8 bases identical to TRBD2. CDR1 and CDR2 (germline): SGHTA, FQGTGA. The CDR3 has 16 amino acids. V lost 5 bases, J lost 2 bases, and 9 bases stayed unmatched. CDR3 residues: CASSPTAGGVTDTQYF. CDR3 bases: TGTGCCAGCAGCCCAACGGCCGGGGGGGTCACAGATACGCAGTATTTT.

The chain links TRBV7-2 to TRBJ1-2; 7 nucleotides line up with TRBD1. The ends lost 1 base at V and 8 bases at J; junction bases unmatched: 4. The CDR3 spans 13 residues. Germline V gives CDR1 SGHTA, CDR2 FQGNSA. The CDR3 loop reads CASSLGQGRGYTF. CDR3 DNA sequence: TGTGCCAGCAGCTTAGGACAGGGTCGCGGCTACACCTTC.

The CDR3, as DNA: TGCAGTGCTAGTGCCGGGACAGATTACACAGATACGCAGTATTTT. Its protein product is CSASAGTDYTDTQYF. The chain joins TRBV20-1 to TRBJ2-3; 7 nucleotides line up with TRBD1. With 3 bases clipped from V and 2 bases from J, the junction kept 8 bases outside the gene matches. Per germline, CDR1 DFQATT and CDR2 SNEGSKA (reference sequence). The CDR3 sequence is 15 residues long.

CDR3 sequence reads: CARSLGETGSSGNTIYF. The CDR3 region has the DNA TGTGCCAGAAGCTTAGGAGAGACAGGGAGCTCTGGAAACACCATATATTTT. This chain connects TRBV7-5 to TRBJ1-3; TRBD1 was called by the table and not checked on the DNA. TRBV7-5 is classified as a pseudogene. This CDR3 contains 17 residues.

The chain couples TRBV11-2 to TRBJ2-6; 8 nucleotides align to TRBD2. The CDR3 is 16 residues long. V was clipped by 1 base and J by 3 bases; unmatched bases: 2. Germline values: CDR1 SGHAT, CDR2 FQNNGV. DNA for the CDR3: TGTGCCAGCAGCTTAGCGGGGGGGCTTGGGGCCAACGTCCTGACTTTC. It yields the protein CASSLAGGLGANVLTF. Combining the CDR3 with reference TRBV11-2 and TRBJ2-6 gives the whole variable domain EAGVAQSPRYKIIEKRQSVAFWCNPISGHATLYWYQQILGQGPKLLIQFQNNGVVDDSQLPKDRFSAERLKGVDSTLKIQPAKLEDSAVYLCASSLAGGLGANVLTFGAGSRLTVL.

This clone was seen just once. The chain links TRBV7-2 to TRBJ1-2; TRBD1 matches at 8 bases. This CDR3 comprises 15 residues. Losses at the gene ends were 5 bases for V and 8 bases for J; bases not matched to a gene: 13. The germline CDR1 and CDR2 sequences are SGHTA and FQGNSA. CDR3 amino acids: CASSPRTGLPGGYTF. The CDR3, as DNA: TGTGCCAGCAGCCCCCGGACAGGGCTCCCGGGAGGCTACACCTTC.